This TCR beta chain was observed in a study of blood T cells in healthy people across ages. A second 7 to 11 cycle PCR used barcoded and J-beta primers. One entry per CDR3 protein, called by TCRdb with MiXCR from the 5' RACE reads. The sample lists about 640,000 distinct CDR3 sequences; roughly 50% were seen once. This CDR3 spans 14 amino acids. Germline V gene data show CDR1 as MNHNS and CDR2 as SASEGT. This clonotype was observed a single time. One junction end disagrees with the germline gene, perhaps due to a read error. The chain uses TRBV6-1 and TRBJ1-2; D remains ambiguous. Sequencing used blood. The sequence was obtained from a man aged 55 to 69 in good health. The CDR3 DNA reads as TGTGCCGGCAGTCCTCGGGGTGAGGGATATGGCTACACCTTC. This sequence encodes CAGSPRGEGYGYTF.